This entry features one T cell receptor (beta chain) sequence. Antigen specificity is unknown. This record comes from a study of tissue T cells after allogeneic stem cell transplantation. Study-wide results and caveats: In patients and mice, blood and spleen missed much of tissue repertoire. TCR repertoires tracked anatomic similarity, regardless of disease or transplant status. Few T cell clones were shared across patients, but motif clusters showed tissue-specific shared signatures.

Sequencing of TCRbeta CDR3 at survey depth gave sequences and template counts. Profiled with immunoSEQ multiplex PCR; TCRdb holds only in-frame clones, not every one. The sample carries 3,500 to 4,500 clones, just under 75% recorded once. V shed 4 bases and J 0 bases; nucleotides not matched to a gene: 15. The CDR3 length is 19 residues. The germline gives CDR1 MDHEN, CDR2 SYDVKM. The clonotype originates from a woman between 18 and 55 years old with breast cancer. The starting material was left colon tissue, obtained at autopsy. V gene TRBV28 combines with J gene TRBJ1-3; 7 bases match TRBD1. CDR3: CASSSPAQGPFSSGNTIYF. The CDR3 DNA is TGTGCCAGCAGTTCCCCCGCACAGGGGCCATTTTCCTCTGGAAACACCATATATTTT.